One sample yielded the 3 T cell receptor beta chains listed below, sequenced in a study of tumor-infiltrating lymphocytes in primary liver carcinoma. Total RNA amounting to approximately 460 ng was the source from which TCR beta cDNA was made with a constant-region primer. ARM-PCR, slightly modified, supplied the TCR beta libraries through three nested multiplex PCR rounds. The first two PCR rounds used TRBV1-TRBV30 primers with a Cbeta primer, 10 cycles each. MiXCR, applied by TCRdb to the multiplex PCR reads, yields one record per CDR3 protein. This sample has fewer than 350,000 distinct CDR3 sequences, with roughly two thirds found just once. Unsorted whole blood supplied the RNA, and germline DNA was extracted too. The sample consisted of peripheral blood. The receptors derive from a man aged 35 to 55 with primary liver carcinoma and hepatitis B virus infection.

Of note for this clonotype: A read error is possible here, since a much larger clone lies one base away. This rearrangement joins TRBV6-1 to TRBJ2-1, with D tentatively TRBD1 (5 bases). Germline values: CDR1 MNHNS, CDR2 SASEGT. V dropped 7 bases and J dropped 4 bases, with 14 bases sitting between them. CDR3 size: 14 residues. The CDR3 protein is CASTPKTDYNEQFF. DNA of the CDR3: TGTGCCAGCACCCCAAAGACAGATTACAATGAGCAGTTCTTC.

Remarks on this clonotype: Germline and junction disagree at one end, which may indicate a read error. The V and J genes are TRBV7-8 and TRBJ2-1; D may be TRBD2 (5 bases). Germline lookup yields CDR1 SGHVS and CDR2 FQNEAQ. The CDR3 has 15 amino acids. For the CDR3, the DNA is TGTGCCAGCAGCTTAGGGGTGGGAGTCTATAATGAGCACTTCTTC. Encoded protein: CASSLGVGVYNEHFF. The complete variable domain, with remaining parts taken from reference TRBV7-8 and TRBJ2-1, reads GAGVSQSPRYKVAKRGQDVALRCDPISGHVSLFWYQQALGQGPEFLTYFQNEAQLDKSGLPSDRFFAERPEGSVSTLKIQRTQQEDSAVYLCASSLGVGVYNEHFFGPGTRLTVL.

In its sample, this clonotype was seen once. The junction differs from germline at one of its ends, possibly a read error. V gene TRBV12-3 or TRBV12-4 combines with J gene TRBJ2-2, with D perhaps matching TRBD2 (5 bases). The length of the CDR3 is 13 residues. This CDR3 is CAGSLVNTGELCF. The CDR3 DNA sequence: TGTGCCGGCAGTTTAGTGAACACCGGGGAGCTGTGTTTT.